This T cell receptor (beta chain) was retrieved from a study of CD8 T cells in ankylosing spondylitis. The authors made TCR beta libraries by quantitative 5'-RACE with molecular barcodes. A single record per CDR3 protein comes from TCRdb applying MiXCR to the 5' RACE reads. The repertoire holds around 130,000 distinct CDR3 sequences, with 6% to 8.5% as singletons. Study conclusions and caveats: Disease-linked clones were reportedly significantly enriched in matched ankylosing spondylitis synovial fluid.

This clonotype showed up many times. Its antigen is as yet unknown. This CDR3 region has 14 residues. With 3 bases removed from V and 1 base from J, the gap between germline ends came to 6 bases. The material sequenced was blood, either unsorted or a sorted T cell fraction (not recorded which). This clonotype was sampled from a male donor with ankylosing spondylitis or in good health (not recorded which). This rearrangement joins TRBV12-3 or TRBV12-4 to TRBJ2-2; possible D gene TRBD1, 5 bases. CDR3 in DNA: TGTGCCAGCAGTTTGGGGCGGAACACCGGGGAGCTGTTTTTT. It is translated as CASSLGRNTGELFF.